Listed below are T cell receptor beta chains from one sample, sequenced in a study of blood T cell repertoires in COVID-19. Using immunoSEQ multiplex PCR, the repertoire was profiled, and TCRdb retains in-frame clones only, with some absent. The repertoire holds 75,000 or so clones, with approximately 82% as singletons. The specimen sequenced was peripheral blood. The receptors shown here come from a woman older than 75 with acute or convalescent COVID-19. Both conserved end residues are part of each CDR3. Fields, in order: D gene, V gene, clone size, J gene, CDR3 DNA, CDR3 protein. The D gene is left open where the match is weak. Clone size is given for some rows only: seen once, a few or many times, or a class if the clone is expanded.

D: -
V: TRBV29-1
size: once
J: TRBJ1-1
DNA: TGCAGCGTTGAAGATTGGGGGGGGAACACTGAAGCTTTCTTT
CDR3: CSVEDWGGNTEAFF

D: -
V: TRBV30
size: many
J: TRBJ1-1
DNA: TGTGCCTGGAGTTTACTTACTCCGAACACTGAAGCTTTCTTT
CDR3: CAWSLLTPNTEAFF

D: -
V: TRBV19
size: -
J: TRBJ1-5
DNA: TGTGCCAGTAGTATCAGGGGAGGGGGTAGGAGCAATCAGCCCCAGCATTTT
CDR3: CASSIRGGGRSNQPQHF

D: TRBD2
V: TRBV7-9
size: -
J: TRBJ2-1
DNA: TGTGCCAGCAGCCCTCCGATGGCTAGCGGGCCCTCCTACAATGAGCAGTTCTTC
CDR3: CASSPPMASGPSYNEQFF

D: TRBD1
V: TRBV7-2
size: -
J: TRBJ1-6
DNA: TGTGCCAGCAGCTCGGACAGGGCCTATAATTCACCCCTCCACTTT
CDR3: CASSSDRAYNSPLHF

D: -
V: TRBV18
size: -
J: TRBJ1-3
DNA: TGTGCCAGCTCACCTTCCCCCTCGGGATCCCGAGGAAACACCATATATTTT
CDR3: CASSPSPSGSRGNTIYF

D: TRBD1
V: TRBV19
size: -
J: TRBJ2-6
DNA: TGTGCCAGTAGTACGGGACAGGGGGCGCCTGGGGCCAACGTCCTGACTTTC
CDR3: CASSTGQGAPGANVLTF

D: -
V: TRBV5-5
size: -
J: TRBJ1-5
DNA: TGTGCCAGCAGCCTGGACAGACCTCTCGTCGGGCCCCAGCATTTT
CDR3: CASSLDRPLVGPQHF

D: TRBD1
V: TRBV27
size: -
J: TRBJ1-4
DNA: TGTGCCAGCAGTTCCCTGACAGGGTTAAGGGAAAAACTGTTTTTT
CDR3: CASSSLTGLREKLFF

D: TRBD2
V: TRBV14
size: -
J: TRBJ2-7
DNA: TGTGCCAGCAGCCAAGGGCGGGAGGCCTACGAGCAGTACTTC
CDR3: CASSQGREAYEQYF

D: TRBD1
V: TRBV11-2
size: -
J: TRBJ2-6
DNA: TGTGCCAGCAGCCCCTGGACAGGGACATCTGGGGCCAACGTCCTGACTTTC
CDR3: CASSPWTGTSGANVLTF

D: TRBD2
V: TRBV4-1
size: few
J: TRBJ2-7
DNA: TGCGCCAGCAGGGCTGGGGGACTAGCGGGAGTGAGCGGCGAGCAGTACTTC
CDR3: CASRAGGLAGVSGEQYF

D: TRBD1
V: TRBV30
size: -
J: TRBJ2-7
DNA: TGTGCCTGGAAATGGAGGGACAGGGGCTCCTACGAGCAGTACTTC
CDR3: CAWKWRDRGSYEQYF

D: TRBD2
V: TRBV7-9
size: -
J: TRBJ2-1
DNA: TGTGCCAGCAGCTTAATGGGACTAGCGGATAACAATGAGCAGTTCTTC
CDR3: CASSLMGLADNNEQFF

D: -
V: TRBV14
size: -
J: TRBJ2-7
DNA: TGTGCCAGCAGCCAAGATTTTGCGGGTTTTCGGAGCTCCTACGAGCAGTACTTC
CDR3: CASSQDFAGFRSSYEQYF

D: -
V: TRBV5-1
size: -
J: TRBJ2-1
DNA: TGCGCCAGCAGCTTACAGCTCAACAATGAGCAGTTCTTC
CDR3: CASSLQLNNEQFF

D: TRBD1
V: TRBV19
size: -
J: TRBJ1-2
DNA: TGTGCCAGTAGCCATACCGGGACAGCCAATGGCTACACCTTC
CDR3: CASSHTGTANGYTF

D: TRBD2
V: TRBV29-1
size: -
J: TRBJ2-1
DNA: TGCAGCGTTGACCTTAGCGGGGGGGCCGAGCAGTTCTTC
CDR3: CSVDLSGGAEQFF

D: -
V: TRBV6-5
size: -
J: TRBJ1-5
DNA: TGTGCCAGCAGTTCGTTCCTTCGTGGCAATCAGCCCCAGCATTTT
CDR3: CASSSFLRGNQPQHF

D: -
V: TRBV19
size: -
J: TRBJ1-2
DNA: TGTGCCAGTAGCCCCCGGGACACTGGCTACACCTTC
CDR3: CASSPRDTGYTF

D: -
V: TRBV11-2
size: -
J: TRBJ2-2
DNA: TGTGCCAGCAGCTTAGTTTACGGGGAGCTGTTTTTT
CDR3: CASSLVYGELFF

D: -
V: TRBV24-1
size: once
J: TRBJ2-3
DNA: TGTGCCACCAGTGAGGCAGCGCATACGCAGTATTTT
CDR3: CATSEAAHTQYF

D: TRBD2
V: TRBV5-1
size: few
J: TRBJ2-1
DNA: TGCGCCAGCAGCTTGGAGGGCGGGGGCTACAATGAGCAGTTCTTC
CDR3: CASSLEGGGYNEQFF

D: -
V: TRBV30
size: -
J: TRBJ1-6
DNA: TGTGCCGGAGATACAGGAAATAATTCACCCCTCCACTTT
CDR3: CAGDTGNNSPLHF

D: -
V: TRBV30
size: -
J: TRBJ1-6
DNA: TGTGCCTGGAGCGATGGGCGGGGTGGATCACCCCTCCACTTT
CDR3: CAWSDGRGGSPLHF